This T cell receptor (beta chain) is drawn from a study of identical twins. Overall study results and limits: Reduced insertions were recorded for abundant cord blood beta clonotypes, with no such pattern in memory repertoires. Among out-of-frame alpha sequences shared by twins, low generation probability occurred in excess.

This clonotype was observed many times. As yet, its antigen is unknown. Healthy Caucasians provided all donations. Germline V gives CDR1 MNHEY, CDR2 SVGAGI. CDR3 size: 15 residues. V was trimmed by 2 bases and J by 2 bases, leaving 12 bases between them. One entry per CDR3 protein results from TCRdb running MiXCR on the 5' RACE reads. The table includes hundreds of thousands of distinct CDR3 sequences, roughly an eighth detected once. These sequences were also reported in another study, on yellow fever vaccine responses in identical twins. Per that paper: After vaccination, twins' T cell response reportedly seemed partly convergent, partly personalized.

This rearrangement joins TRBV6-5 to TRBJ1-1, with a tentative D call TRBD1 (5 bases). The sequence came from a woman aged 18-29 years in good health. Source material: PBMCs. CDR3 amino acids: CASSYRTPINTEAFF. The CDR3 coding sequence is TGTGCCAGCAGTTACAGGACACCGATAAACACTGAAGCTTTCTTT.